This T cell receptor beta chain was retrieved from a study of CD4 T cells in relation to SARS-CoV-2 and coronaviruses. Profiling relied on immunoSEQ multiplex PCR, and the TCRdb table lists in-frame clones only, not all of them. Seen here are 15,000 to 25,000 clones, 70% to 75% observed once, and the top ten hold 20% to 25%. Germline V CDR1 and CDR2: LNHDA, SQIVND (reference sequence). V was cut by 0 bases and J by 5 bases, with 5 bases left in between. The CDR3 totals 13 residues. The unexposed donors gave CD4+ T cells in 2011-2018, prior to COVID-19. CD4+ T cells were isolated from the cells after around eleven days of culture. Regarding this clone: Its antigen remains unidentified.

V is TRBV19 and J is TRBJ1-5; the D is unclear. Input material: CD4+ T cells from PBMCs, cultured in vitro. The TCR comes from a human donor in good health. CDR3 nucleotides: TGTGCCAGTAGTATAGATCGGCATCAGCCCCAGCATTTT. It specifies CASSIDRHQPQHF.